Listed below are T cell receptor beta chains from one sample, sequenced in a study of T cell responses to AZD1222 COVID-19 vaccine. The method was immunoSEQ multiplex PCR; TCRdb's version includes in-frame clones alone and lacks a portion of them. This table has 170,000 or so clones, around 93% appearing once. Specimen: peripheral blood, collected 28 days after the second dose of the MenACWY control vaccine. The source is an adult who received the MenACWY meningococcal vaccine as a control. Each CDR3 is given with its conserved first and last residue. A D gene is named only where the DNA matches it firmly. Part of the rows lack a size; the others show once, few, many or a class for expanded clones.

>TRBJ1-1|NA|TRBV19|NA
CASSRTGLIAFF
TGTGCCAGTAGTAGAACGGGACTAATCGCTTTCTTT
>TRBJ1-1|NA|TRBV3-1/TRBV3-2|NA
CASSQDLGGSEAFF
TGTGCCAGCAGCCAAGACCTAGGGGGATCTGAAGCTTTCTTT
>TRBJ1-1|NA|TRBV20-1|NA
CSARDPGEAFF
TGCAGTGCTAGAGATCCCGGTGAAGCTTTCTTT
>TRBJ1-2|NA|TRBV20-1|NA
CSASGGAYGYTF
TGCAGTGCTAGTGGGGGGGCCTATGGCTACACCTTC
>TRBJ1-2|NA|TRBV12-3/TRBV12-4|NA
CASSPRGGYGYTF
TGTGCCAGCAGTCCTCGAGGTGGCTATGGCTACACCTTC
>TRBJ2-7|TRBD1|TRBV19|NA
CASSRQGPSYEQYF
TGTGCCAGTAGCCGACAGGGGCCCAGCTACGAGCAGTACTTC
>TRBJ2-3|TRBD2|TRBV6-6|few
CASSPASGDTDTQYF
TGTGCCAGCAGTCCCGCTAGCGGGGACACAGATACGCAGTATTTT
>TRBJ2-1|NA|TRBV20-1|NA
CSASSGSSYNEQFF
TGCAGTGCTAGTAGCGGCAGCTCCTACAATGAGCAGTTCTTC
>TRBJ2-3|NA|TRBV6-2/TRBV6-3|NA
CASSDLVAVGPDTQYF
TGTGCCAGCAGTGACTTAGTGGCGGTGGGCCCAGATACGCAGTATTTT
>TRBJ1-4|NA|TRBV4-3|once
CASSQELGGGFTTNEKLFF
TGCGCCAGCAGCCAAGAATTGGGCGGAGGTTTCACAACTAATGAAAAACTGTTTTTT
>TRBJ1-4|NA|TRBV5-8|NA
CASSLNLMATNEKLFF
TGTGCCAGCAGCTTGAACCTAATGGCAACTAATGAAAAACTGTTTTTT
>TRBJ1-4|TRBD1|TRBV7-9|NA
CASSFRRDRLNEKLFF
TGTGCCAGCAGCTTCAGGAGGGACAGACTAAATGAAAAACTGTTTTTT
>TRBJ1-2|NA|TRBV28|NA
CASSATYGYTF
TGTGCCAGCTCGGCCACCTATGGCTACACCTTC
>TRBJ2-6|NA|TRBV19|NA
CASSTWGTPGANVLTF
TGTGCCAGTAGTACTTGGGGTACCCCTGGGGCCAACGTCCTGACTTTC
>TRBJ2-5|NA|TRBV5-5|NA
CASSARGGATGSLETQYF
TGTGCCAGCAGCGCCAGGGGGGGTGCCACAGGGTCGTTAGAGACCCAGTACTTC
>TRBJ1-4|NA|TRBV20-1|NA
CSASYRDRKLFF
TGCAGTGCTAGTTACAGGGATAGGAAACTGTTTTTT
>TRBJ2-7|TRBD1|TRBV6-5|NA
CASRQGQNYEQYF
TGTGCCAGCAGGCAGGGACAGAACTACGAGCAGTACTTC
>TRBJ1-6|NA|TRBV13|NA
CASSPPGIFGSPLHF
TGTGCCAGCAGCCCCCCGGGCATATTTGGTTCACCCCTCCACTTT
>TRBJ1-5|NA|TRBV28|NA
CASSSLAPNQPQHF
TGTGCCAGCAGTTCCTTGGCCCCGAATCAGCCCCAGCATTTT
>TRBJ2-3|TRBD2|TRBV5-1|NA
CASSQGTTTSTDTQYF
TGCGCCAGCAGCCAAGGGACTACAACTAGCACAGATACGCAGTATTTT
>TRBJ1-5|NA|TRBV10-3|NA
CAISPRGSSNQPQHF
TGTGCCATCAGCCCCCGAGGGTCTAGCAATCAGCCCCAGCATTTT
>TRBJ1-2|TRBD1|TRBV12-5|NA
CASGLQPRGRWDGYTF
TGTGCTAGTGGTTTGCAGCCCAGGGGGCGTTGGGATGGCTACACCTTC
>TRBJ1-1|NA|TRBV6-5|NA
CASSWRQGNTEAFF
TGTGCCAGCAGTTGGAGGCAGGGGAACACTGAAGCTTTCTTT
>TRBJ1-5|NA|TRBV29-1|NA
CSVGTNPDEPQHF
TGCAGCGTGGGGACGAATCCCGACGAGCCCCAGCATTTT
>TRBJ2-7|TRBD2|TRBV5-4|once
CASSGPGLSSSEQYF
TGTGCCAGCAGCGGTCCGGGACTAAGCTCCTCCGAGCAGTACTTC
>TRBJ1-2|TRBD1|TRBV5-6|NA
CASSRRQGTLYGYTF
TGTGCCAGCAGCCGGCGACAGGGGACCCTATATGGCTACACCTTC
>TRBJ1-4|NA|TRBV3-1/TRBV3-2|once
CASSQGGTNEKLFF
TGTGCCAGCAGCCAAGGAGGAACTAATGAAAAACTGTTTTTT
>TRBJ1-5|TRBD1|TRBV5-5|NA
CASSDGQVGQPQHF
TGTGCCAGCAGCGACGGACAGGTGGGTCAGCCCCAGCATTTT
>TRBJ2-5|NA|TRBV12-3/TRBV12-4|once
CASSWGETQYF
TGTGCCAGCTCTTGGGGAGAGACCCAGTACTTC
>TRBJ2-3|NA|TRBV2|NA
CASSEVLTTDTQYF
TGTGCCAGCAGTGAAGTTTTGACCACAGATACGCAGTATTTT
>TRBJ2-1|NA|TRBV7-9|NA
CASNSGVSRYNEQFF
TGTGCCAGCAATTCTGGGGTATCTCGATACAATGAGCAGTTCTTC
>TRBJ1-1|TRBD1|TRBV13|NA
CASSPIRGRDTEAFF
TGTGCCAGCAGCCCGATAAGGGGGCGAGACACTGAAGCTTTCTTT
>TRBJ2-3|TRBD2|TRBV7-3|NA
CASSSWGGSTDTQYF
TGTGCCAGCAGCTCATGGGGGGGTAGCACAGATACGCAGTATTTT
>TRBJ2-7|NA|TRBV7-2|NA
CASSFAGLYEQYF
TGTGCCAGCAGCTTTGCAGGGCTCTACGAGCAGTACTTC
>TRBJ2-2|TRBD2|TRBV5-1|few
CASSSGTSGLLNTGELFF
TGCGCCAGCAGCAGCGGGACTAGCGGTTTATTGAACACCGGGGAGCTGTTTTTT
>TRBJ1-6|TRBD1|TRBV7-6|NA
CASGGTGLNSPLHF
TGTGCCAGCGGTGGGACAGGGTTAAATTCACCCCTCCACTTT
>TRBJ2-3|NA|TRBV6-1|NA
CASSELGFNSDTQYF
TGTGCCAGCAGTGAATTGGGTTTTAATTCAGATACGCAGTATTTT
>TRBJ1-1|NA|TRBV6-6|NA
CASSLTTGGTEAFF
TGTGCCAGCAGCCTTACTACGGGGGGCACTGAAGCTTTCTTT
>TRBJ1-6|NA|TRBV6-4|NA
CASSAGSSYNSPLHF
TGTGCCAGCAGTGCTGGGAGCTCCTATAATTCACCCCTCCACTTT
>TRBJ2-3|TRBD2|TRBV7-9|NA
CASSSRTSGATDTQYF
TGTGCCAGCAGCTCCCGTACTAGCGGGGCAACAGATACGCAGTATTTT
>TRBJ1-5|NA|TRBV3-1/TRBV3-2|NA
CASSLVRSGDQPQHF
TGTGCCAGCAGCCTAGTTCGGTCGGGGGATCAGCCCCAGCATTTT
>TRBJ2-4|NA|TRBV21-1|NA
CASSNCAPGPPGDIQYF
TGTGCCAGCAGCAACTGTGCCCCCGGGCCGCCTGGAGACATTCAGTACTTC
>TRBJ2-5|NA|TRBV4-1|NA
CASSRFGQETQYF
TGCGCCAGCAGCCGATTTGGCCAAGAGACCCAGTACTTC
>TRBJ1-4|NA|TRBV3-1/TRBV3-2|NA
CASSQVSGHLWTNEKLFF
TGTGCCAGCAGCCAAGTGTCAGGACATCTCTGGACTAATGAAAAACTGTTTTTT